This TCR beta chain was documented in a study of monozygotic twins with inflammatory bowel disease (dated by TCRdb to about 2019). Notes on the research overall: The full study comprised around 30 monozygotic twin pairs: nine German pairs (four IBD-concordant, five IBD-discordant) and 19 IBD-discordant Danish pairs. The search for disease-associated traits relied mainly on comparing, within discordant pairs, IBD patients with their genetically identical healthy co-twins. Each individual had, on average, about 151 000 unique TCRalpha sequences and 181 000 unique TCRbeta sequences available for analysis. Study-wide findings and limitations: A decrease in TCRbeta repertoire diversity, as measured by inverse Simpson index, was observed in IBD patients compared with their healthy co-twins. The analysis was unable to tell apart different T cell subtypes. No single strong signal or clonotype linked to IBD turned up in the results, so the idea that one exists was not supported. Compared with healthy twins, IBD patients had fewer clonotypes in common with other individuals, a difference most pronounced in patients showing signs of disease activity. Differing immunosuppressive treatments among patients may have added background noise and inter-individual variability to the repertoires. No difference in repertoire similarity was observed between concordant and discordant twins, possibly owing to limited statistical power.

From each donor, an approximately 2.5 ml peripheral blood sample was collected into PAXgene tubes and kept at -80 degrees C. Total RNA was isolated from whole blood with the PAXgene blood miRNA kit on an automated QIAcube, without T cell sorting. Peripheral blood from monozygotic twin pairs concordant or discordant for inflammatory bowel disease was subjected to deep TCRalpha and TCRbeta repertoire profiling with unique molecular barcoding. Smoking habits were recorded for all twin pairs, and each individual was classified as a current, former or never smoker. Libraries were made using 5' RACE. Preparation of each TCR library used approximately 3,700 ng of total RNA. For each sample, cDNA was synthesized in eight separate reactions using SMARTScribe reverse transcriptase. During cDNA synthesis, template switching introduced unique molecular identifiers that contained a 6-nucleotide sample barcode. TCRalpha and TCRbeta cDNA was amplified in two nested PCRs of about 16 and 10 cycles, and bead purification was carried out after each PCR. Before amplification, the cDNA was treated with uracil DNA-glycosylase and purified using the QIAquick PCR purification kit. The second PCR added Illumina TruSeq-compatible adapters along with sample-specific barcodes. TapeStation and Qubit were used to check library quality and concentration, and approximately 5.4 ng of each library was pooled. Sequencing of pooled libraries was carried out on an Illumina HiSeq2500 single-index Rapid Run using 2 x 100 bp reads and custom sequencing primers. The study's own analysis went as follows. MiGEC version 1.2.6 was used for UMI-based consensus assembly to correct PCR and sequencing errors. MiXCR version 2.1.1 was used for V(D)J alignment, clonotype assembly and CDR3 extraction. Gene usage, clonotype sharing and MAIT/NKT TCR abundance were normalised by analysing the top 1000, 10 000 and 20 000 clonotypes per sample. After downsampling to 27 000 UMIs, diversity was calculated as the inverse Simpson index using the vegan R package. Paired Mann-Whitney U tests on discordant twin pairs were used, with Benjamini-Hochberg multiple-testing correction. TCRdb reprocessed the reads and provides one entry for every CDR3 protein sequence; no DNA is given. TCRdb's processing, not the study's, gives the V and J calls here. The sample table gives around 380,000 distinct CDR3 sequences. 2% to 3% of the sample lies in the top ten.

Notes on this clonotype: Its antigen is not yet known.

The sample taken for sequencing was blood. The source is a human donor with ulcerative colitis or Crohn's disease, or a healthy co-twin of an affected twin (not recorded which).

The CDR3 in this case is CATSSSAGQGALPQHF. The chain joins TRBV15 to TRBJ1-5; the D call from TCRdb, TRBD1, cannot be confirmed without DNA. Taken from the germline V gene (reference sequence), the CDR1 and CDR2 loops are LNHNV and YYDKDF. From its cysteine to its phenylalanine, the CDR3 spans 16 amino acids. The entry carries no DNA sequence.